This record looks at one T cell receptor beta chain sequence and its context. This record comes from a study of HIV-infected patients and healthy controls. Germline CDR1 reads MNHEY; CDR2 reads SVGEGT. Trimming removed 1 base at V and 9 bases at J, with 7 bases between. The CDR3 has 12 residues. TCRdb reprocessed the 5' RACE reads with MiXCR, giving one entry per CDR3 protein. The data contain around 67,000 distinct CDR3 sequences, less than 20% of them singletons. The TCR originated in a human donor in good health. The chain is built from TRBV6-2 or TRBV6-3 and TRBJ2-1; D not certain. Sequenced input: CD4+ T cells from blood. The CDR3 reads CASSYFGSEQFF. The CDR3, as DNA: TGTGCCAGCAGTTACTTTGGTTCTGAGCAGTTCTTC.